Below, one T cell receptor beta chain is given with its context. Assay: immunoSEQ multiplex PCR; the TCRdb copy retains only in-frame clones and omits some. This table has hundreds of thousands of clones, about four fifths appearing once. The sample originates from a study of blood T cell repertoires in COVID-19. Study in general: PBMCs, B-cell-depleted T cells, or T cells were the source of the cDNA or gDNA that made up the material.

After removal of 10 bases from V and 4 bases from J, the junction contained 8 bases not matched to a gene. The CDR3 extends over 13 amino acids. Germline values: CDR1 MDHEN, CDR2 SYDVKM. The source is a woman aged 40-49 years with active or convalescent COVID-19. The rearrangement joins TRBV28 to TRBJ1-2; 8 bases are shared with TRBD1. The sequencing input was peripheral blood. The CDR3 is CATRDRRIYGYTF. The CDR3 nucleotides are TGTGCCACCCGGGACAGGCGGATCTATGGCTACACCTTC.